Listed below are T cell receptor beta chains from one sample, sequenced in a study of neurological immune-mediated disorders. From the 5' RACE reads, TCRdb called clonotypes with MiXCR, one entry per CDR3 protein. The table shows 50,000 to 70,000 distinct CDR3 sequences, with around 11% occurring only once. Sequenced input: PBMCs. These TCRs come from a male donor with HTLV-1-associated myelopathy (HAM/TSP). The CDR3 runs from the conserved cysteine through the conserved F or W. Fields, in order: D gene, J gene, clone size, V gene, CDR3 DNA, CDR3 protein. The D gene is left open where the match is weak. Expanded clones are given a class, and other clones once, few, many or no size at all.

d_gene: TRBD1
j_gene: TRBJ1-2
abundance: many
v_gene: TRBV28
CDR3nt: TGTGCCAGCAGTTTAGCCGGGACAGGCGTCAACTATGGCTACACCTTC
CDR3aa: CASSLAGTGVNYGYTF

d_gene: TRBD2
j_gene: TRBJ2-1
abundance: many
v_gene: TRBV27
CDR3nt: TGTGCCAGCAGTCTGACTAGCGTATCCTACAATGAGCAGTTCTTC
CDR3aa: CASSLTSVSYNEQFF

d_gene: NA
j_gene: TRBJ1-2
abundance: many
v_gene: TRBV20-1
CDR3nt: TGCAGTGCTAGGGCCGGGAAACCGGACTATGGCTACACCTTC
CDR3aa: CSARAGKPDYGYTF

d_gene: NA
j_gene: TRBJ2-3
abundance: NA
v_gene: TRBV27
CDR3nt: TGTGCCAGCATTTATAAATATTATAGCATAGATACGCAGTATTTT
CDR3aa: CASIYKYYSIDTQYF

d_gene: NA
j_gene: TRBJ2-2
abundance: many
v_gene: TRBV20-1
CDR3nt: TGCAGTGCTAGAGATGAAAGTGAGAGCGATGCCGGGGAGCTGTTTTTT
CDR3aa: CSARDESESDAGELFF

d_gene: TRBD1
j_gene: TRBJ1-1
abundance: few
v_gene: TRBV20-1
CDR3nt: TGCAGTGTTAGACAGGGACAGAACACTGAAGCTTTCTTT
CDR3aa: CSVRQGQNTEAFF

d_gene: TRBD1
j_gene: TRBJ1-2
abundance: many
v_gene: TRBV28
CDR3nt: TGTGCCAGCAGTTTAGGGGACAGGGGAAACTATGGCTACACCTTC
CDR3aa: CASSLGDRGNYGYTF

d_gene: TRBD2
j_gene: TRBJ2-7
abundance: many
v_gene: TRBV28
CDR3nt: TGTGCCAGCACCCTGGCGACTAGCGGGCCGAGCTCCTACGAGCAGTACTTC
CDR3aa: CASTLATSGPSSYEQYF

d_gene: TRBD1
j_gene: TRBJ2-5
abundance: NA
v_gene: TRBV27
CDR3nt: TGTGCCAGCAGTTTAGTGACAGGGGGTCGAAGAGAGACCCAGTACTTC
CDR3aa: CASSLVTGGRRETQYF

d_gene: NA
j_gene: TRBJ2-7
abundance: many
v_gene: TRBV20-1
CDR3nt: TGCAGTGTAGCAGTAAAGTCCTACGAGCAGTACTTC
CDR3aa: CSVAVKSYEQYF

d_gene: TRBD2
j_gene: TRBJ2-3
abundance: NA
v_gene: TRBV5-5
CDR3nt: TGTGCCAGCAGCCGCGGGGGGACCACAGATACGCAGTATTTT
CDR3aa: CASSRGGTTDTQYF

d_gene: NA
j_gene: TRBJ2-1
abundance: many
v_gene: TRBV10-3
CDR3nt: TGTGCCATCAGTGACCACGGGACCCACAATGAGCAGTTCTTC
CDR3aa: CAISDHGTHNEQFF

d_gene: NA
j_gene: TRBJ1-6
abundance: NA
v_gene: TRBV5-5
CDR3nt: TGTGCCATCAGCGTAGATTGGGCTTCGCCCCTCCACTTT
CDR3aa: CAISVDWASPLHF